One T cell receptor (beta chain) is described in this entry. The sample comes from a study of blood T cell repertoires in COVID-19. Study-level information: T cells, B-cell-depleted T cells, or PBMCs provided the cDNA or gDNA that served as material.

The CDR3 runs to 16 residues. After removal of 5 bases from V and 6 bases from J, the junction contained 8 bases not matched to a gene. CDR1 LNHDA and CDR2 SQIVND come from the germline V gene (reference sequence). Only in-frame clones appear in the TCRdb table, and some are missing; sequencing was by immunoSEQ multiplex PCR. Among 80,000 to 95,000 clones listed, 70% to 90% were seen once. Sample: peripheral blood. J is TRBJ2-2 and V is TRBV19, with 11 bases matching TRBD2. The origin of this receptor is an elderly woman in a cohort sampled during active or convalescent COVID-19. The CDR3 DNA reads TGTGCCAGTAGTCCTAGCGGGAGGAGGGGCGCCGGGGAGCTGTTTTTT. Protein product: CASSPSGRRGAGELFF.